Presented here are 23 T cell receptor beta chains from one specimen sequenced in a study of CD8 T cells in Susac syndrome. Random-hexamer reverse transcription was applied to about 0.5 to 1 ug RNA. TCRdb fed the immunoSEQ multiplex PCR reads into MiXCR, producing one record per CDR3 protein. Among about 280,000 distinct CDR3 sequences listed, 85% were seen once. The sample taken for sequencing was CD8+ T cells from PBMCs. These receptors were taken from a human donor with multiple sclerosis.

This clonotype was seen once. This chain uses TRBV5-6 with TRBJ2-1; the D gene is possibly TRBD2 (6 bases). The CDR3 is 14 residues long. V lost 4 bases to trimming and J lost 6 bases, with 14 bases between them. The V gene's germline CDR1 is SGHDT and CDR2 YYEEEE. The CDR3 reads CASSGGLGGNEQFF. For the CDR3, the DNA is TGTGCCAGCAGCGGGGGACTGGGGGGCAATGAGCAGTTCTTC.

This clonotype was seen only a few times. The J gene is TRBJ1-5, the V gene TRBV4-2, with D possibly matching TRBD1 (5 bases). The germline V gene has CDR1 LGHNA and CDR2 YNFKEQ. The CDR3 covers 16 residues. V lost 0 bases and J lost 6, with 15 bases in between. As DNA, the CDR3 is TGTGCCAGCAGCCAAGATGCGAGGAGGGGTGGTCAGCCCCAGCATTTT. Protein sequence: CASSQDARRGGQPQHF.

The genes are TRBV27 and TRBJ2-7, with 7 positions matching TRBD2. V shed 4 bases, J shed 2 bases, and the junction held 8 bases outside the gene matches. The CDR3 is 15 residues long. Germline V gene lookup returns CDR1 MNHEY and CDR2 SMNVEV (reference sequence). The CDR3 sequence: CASSWEGSPPYEQYF. CDR3 DNA: TGTGCCAGCAGTTGGGAGGGGTCGCCCCCCTACGAGCAGTACTTC.

The chain is built from TRBV12-3 or TRBV12-4 and TRBJ1-6, with 7 bases that match TRBD1. CDR3 length: 17 amino acids. J lost 4 bases, V lost 5 bases, and 11 bases had no gene match. The CDR3 nucleotides are TGTGCCAGCAGTGGATGGGACAGCCTTTTTTATAATTCACCCCTCCACTTT. Protein: CASSGWDSLFYNSPLHF.

The chain joins TRBV7-6 to TRBJ1-1; D remains ambiguous. In germline, CDR1 is SGHVS, CDR2 FNYEAQ. V lost 2 bases and J 6 bases, leaving 10 bases between the germline ends. The CDR3 is made up of 13 amino acids. CDR3 loop: CASSLSLGAEAFF. The CDR3 DNA is TGTGCCAGCAGCTTATCCCTTGGCGCTGAAGCTTTCTTT.

J is TRBJ2-7 and V is TRBV9; 10 nucleotides line up with TRBD1. This CDR3 spans 14 amino acids. The ends lost 0 bases at V and 5 bases at J; junction bases unmatched: 2. The germline V gene has CDR1 SGDLS and CDR2 YYNGEE. The CDR3 DNA is TGTGCCAGCAGCGTAGCGGACAGGGGGAACGAGCAGTACTTC. The encoded protein is CASSVADRGNEQYF.

In nucleotides, the CDR3 is TGTGCCAGCAGCTTAGCTGTGGGGCCAGCCTTGGACCGAGAGACCCAGTACTTC. Residues: CASSLAVGPALDRETQYF. The rearrangement joins TRBV7-9 to TRBJ2-5, with D perhaps TRBD1 (5 bases). CDR3 size: 18 residues. Trimming shortened V by 0 bases and J by 4 bases, and 21 bases separated the two germline ends. CDR1 is SEHNR and CDR2 is FQNEAQ in the germline V gene (reference sequence).

Notes on this clonotype: Without the conserved terminal phenylalanine or tryptophan, this CDR3 likely stems from a read error. This chain connects TRBV20-1 to TRBJ2-5; D is perhaps TRBD1 or TRBD2 (6 bases each). CDR3 length equals 14 residues. Germline values: CDR1 DFQATT, CDR2 SNEGSKA (reference sequence). Trimming left V 3 bases short and J 2 bases short, with 13 bases between. The CDR3 coding sequence is TGCAGTGCTAGGCCCGGGGGCGGACAAGAGACCCAGTACCTC. Amino acids: CSARPGGGQETQYL.

The chain employs TRBV2 and TRBJ2-7, with D tentatively TRBD1 (5 bases). The CDR3 has 15 amino acids. The V end lost 6 bases, the J end lost 4 bases, and 19 bases lay between the germline ends. Germline V gives CDR1 SNHLY, CDR2 FYNNEI. The CDR3 spells CASSLRQGSRYEQYF. As DNA, the CDR3 is TGTGCCAGCAGCTTAAGGCAGGGATCGCGGTACGAGCAGTACTTC.

The rearrangement joins TRBV6-6 to TRBJ2-1, with 8 bases identical to TRBD2. V lost 6 bases, J lost 5 bases, and 9 bases stayed unmatched. CDR1 and CDR2 from the germline V gene are MNHNY and SVGAGI (reference sequence). CDR3 length: 15 residues. The CDR3 region is CASSVGGEKNNEQFF. The CDR3 region has the DNA TGTGCCAGCAGCGTCGGGGGGGAGAAGAACAATGAGCAGTTCTTC.

The rearrangement links TRBV3-1 to TRBJ2-1, with 7 bases lining up with TRBD2. Germline values: CDR1 LGHDT, CDR2 YNNKEL (reference sequence). This CDR3 contains 15 residues. Losses at the gene ends were 1 base for V and 6 bases for J; bases not matched to a gene: 6. CDR3 region: CASSQAGGGPNEQFF. In DNA, the CDR3 is TGTGCCAGCAGCCAAGCCGGGGGAGGGCCCAATGAGCAGTTCTTC.

This chain connects TRBV19 to TRBJ2-2; a possible D gene is TRBD2 (5 bases). Trimming shortened V by 0 bases and J by 6 bases, and 8 bases separated the two germline ends. The CDR3 is 14 amino acids. Germline CDR1 reads LNHDA; CDR2 reads SQIVND (reference sequence). CDR3: CASSIDQEAGELFF. Written as DNA, the CDR3 is TGTGCCAGTAGTATAGATCAGGAGGCCGGGGAGCTGTTTTTT.

This chain connects TRBV5-6 to TRBJ1-6; TRBD1 aligns across 7 bases. Trimming at V came to 1 base and at J to 6 bases, leaving 7 bases not matched to a gene. The germline CDR1 and CDR2 sequences are SGHDT and YYEEEE. The CDR3 sequence is 16 residues long. CDR3 nucleotide sequence: TGTGCCAGCAGCTTGTTTGTTGACAGGGCTAATTCACCCCTCCACTTT. This gives the protein CASSLFVDRANSPLHF.

The chain links TRBV28 to TRBJ1-1; maybe TRBD1 (5 bases). CDR1 MDHEN and CDR2 SYDVKM come from the germline V gene. The CDR3 is 13 amino acids. The V and J ends lost 3 bases and 5 bases respectively, with 10 bases between them. CDR3 protein: CASSFFWGTEAFF. In nucleotides, the CDR3 is TGTGCCAGCAGTTTTTTTTGGGGGACTGAAGCTTTCTTT.

This clonotype appeared a single time. The V call is TRBV27, the J call TRBJ2-1, with D perhaps TRBD2 (5 bases). V lost 2 bases, J lost 1 base, and 12 bases lay in between. The CDR3 extends over 16 amino acids. Germline V lookup: CDR1 MNHEY, CDR2 SMNVEV (reference sequence). This CDR3 reads CASSLTADHSYNEQFF. The CDR3 DNA sequence: TGTGCCAGCAGTTTAACAGCGGACCATTCCTACAATGAGCAGTTCTTC.

The chain carries TRBV27 and TRBJ2-1, with a possible D match to TRBD2 (6 bases). V was trimmed by 3 bases and J by 0 bases, leaving 12 bases between them. The germline V gene encodes CDR1 MNHEY and CDR2 SMNVEV (reference sequence). The length of the CDR3 is 16 residues. CDR3 in amino acids: CASSFGYGGSYNEQFF. CDR3 nucleotides: TGTGCCAGCAGTTTTGGTTACGGGGGCTCCTACAATGAGCAGTTCTTC.

CDR3 loop: CASSVSGTGNTGELFF. The CDR3, as DNA: TGTGCCAGCAGCGTATCGGGGACAGGGAACACCGGGGAGCTGTTTTTT. This rearrangement joins TRBV9 to TRBJ2-2; 8 bases are shared with TRBD1. V gave up 1 base and J gave up 1 base; unmatched junction bases: 3. Germline CDR1 reads SGDLS; CDR2 reads YYNGEE. This CDR3 comprises 16 residues.

The CDR3 region is CSGAREYNEQFF. As DNA, the CDR3 is TGCAGCGGGGCAAGGGAGTACAATGAGCAGTTCTTC. The V and J genes are TRBV29-1 and TRBJ2-1; weak D call: TRBD2 (5 bases). There are 12 residues in the CDR3. V dropped 7 bases and J dropped 4 bases, with 11 bases sitting between them. Germline V gene sequence: CDR1 SQVTM, CDR2 ANQGSEA.

The chain couples TRBV4-1 to TRBJ2-7; D not certain. V lost 5 bases and J 4 bases, leaving 15 bases between the germline ends. CDR1 and CDR2 (germline): MGHRA, YSYEKL. This CDR3 region has 14 residues. The CDR3 DNA reads TGCGCCAGCAGCTTAATAGACCGCCGTTACGAGCAGTACTTC. This gives the protein CASSLIDRRYEQYF.

This chain joins TRBV3-1 and TRBJ2-1; D is ambiguous. CDR3 size: 13 residues. Germline-derived CDR1 and CDR2 are LGHDT and YNNKEL (reference sequence). V gave up 3 bases and J gave up 4 bases, with 7 bases separating them. This CDR3 is CASSHRRYNEQFF. The CDR3 DNA is TGTGCCAGCAGCCACAGGCGGTACAATGAGCAGTTCTTC.

The chain joins TRBV29-1 to TRBJ2-5; either TRBD1 or TRBD2 may supply D (5 bases each). The CDR3 has 12 amino acids. V lost 7 bases and J lost 2, with 11 bases in between. The V gene's germline CDR1 is SQVTM and CDR2 ANQGSEA. The CDR3 DNA sequence: TGCAGCGCCGGGACGACGCAAGAGACCCAGTACTTC. It is translated as CSAGTTQETQYF.

V usage is TRBV12-3 or TRBV12-4 and J usage is TRBJ2-2; D is possibly TRBD1 (6 bases). The ends were cut back, 5 bases at V and 3 bases at J, with 13 bases in the middle. The CDR3 has 15 residues. Here the CDR3 reads CASSQNRVYTGELFF. The CDR3 DNA follows: TGTGCCAGCAGTCAAAACAGGGTTTACACCGGGGAGCTGTTTTTT.

In this sample, this clonotype turned up a few times. This chain links TRBV6-2 or TRBV6-3 with TRBJ2-1; 9 bases are shared with TRBD1. The CDR3 is 17 amino acids. Per germline, CDR1 MNHEY and CDR2 SVGEGT. The V segment lost 1 base and the J segment 3 bases; nucleotides outside the gene matches: 7. The CDR3 nucleotides are TGTGCCAGCAGTTACTTCCGGACAGGGGTCCTCTACAATGAGCAGTTCTTC. Its translation is CASSYFRTGVLYNEQFF.